Each of the 22 T cell receptor beta chains below was sequenced from the same sample in a study of HIV-infected patients and healthy controls. cDNA was made from approximately 500 ng RNA using alpha and beta constant primers. Alpha and beta chain libraries were made separately by chain-specific third strand synthesis with multiplexing indices. MiXCR, run by TCRdb on the 5' RACE reads, gives a single entry per CDR3 protein. The top ten clones hold less than 20% of a sample with 5,500 to 8,000 distinct CDR3 sequences, 8.5% to 12% of them seen once. Antiretroviral therapy had run roughly three months, about 14 weeks, before follow-up blood collection. The repertoire came from unfractionated whole blood and reflected all unsorted peripheral T cells. The source material was blood, sampled during antiretroviral therapy. Receptors originate from an adult with HIV infection.

This clonotype was observed at least ten times. This chain connects TRBV13 to TRBJ2-5; D may correspond to TRBD1 or TRBD2 (5 bases each). Trimming removed 5 bases at V and 3 bases at J, with 13 bases between. From germline, CDR1 is PRHDT and CDR2 FYEKMQ (reference sequence). CDR3 length: 14 amino acids. CDR3 bases: TGTGCCAGCAGCCGAGTAAGGGGAGAAGAGACCCAGTACTTC. Protein sequence: CASSRVRGEETQYF.

V and J are TRBV7-9 and TRBJ2-2; D is ambiguous. V was trimmed by 9 bases and J by 6 bases, leaving 14 bases between them. In germline, CDR1 is SEHNR, CDR2 FQNEAQ (reference sequence). The CDR3 is made up of 13 amino acids. In DNA form, the CDR3 reads TGTGCCAGTCCCGAAACTCAAGCCGGGGAGCTGTTTTTT. This encodes CASPETQAGELFF.

This clonotype is medium-sized by share. The V and J genes are TRBV12-3 or TRBV12-4 and TRBJ1-1; TRBD1 matches at 10 bases. The CDR3 has 15 residues. V was clipped by 5 bases and J by 5 bases; unmatched bases: 8. The CDR3 protein is CASSKGQGTGTEAFF. The CDR3 DNA follows: TGTGCCAGCAGTAAGGGACAGGGGACGGGAACTGAAGCTTTCTTT.

This chain connects TRBV7-6 to TRBJ2-3; D is ambiguous. The ends were cut back, 2 bases at V and 6 bases at J, with 9 bases in the middle. The CDR3 contains 13 residues. The germline gives CDR1 SGHVS, CDR2 FNYEAQ. The CDR3 reads CASSLLSADTQYF. The CDR3, as DNA: TGTGCCAGCAGCTTACTATCGGCGGATACGCAGTATTTT.

This clonotype is large by share. The rearrangement joins TRBV28 to TRBJ2-7; D gene unclear. V shed 5 bases and J shed 4 bases, with 12 bases lying between them. Germline assignment: CDR1 MDHEN and CDR2 SYDVKM. This CDR3 is built from 13 residues. The CDR3 bases are TGTGCCAGCAGTCCCGGGCCATTATACGAGCAGTACTTC. Residues: CASSPGPLYEQYF. Looking up the rest from reference TRBV28 and TRBJ2-7 gives the full variable domain: DVKVTQSSRYLVKRTGEKVFLECVQDMDHENMFWYRQDPGLGLRLIYFSYDVKMKEKGDIPEGYSVSREKKERFSLILESASTNQTSMYLCASSPGPLYEQYFGPGTRLTVT.

This clonotype was seen only a few times. The chain uses TRBV6-5 and TRBJ2-1, with D perhaps given as TRBD1 or TRBD2 (5 bases each). V shed 2 bases and J shed 9 bases, with 5 bases lying between them. The V gene's germline CDR1 is MNHEY and CDR2 SVGAGI. This CDR3 contains 11 residues. CDR3: CASSYGGEQFF. CDR3 sequence (DNA): TGTGCCAGCAGTTACGGGGGTGAGCAGTTCTTC.

The chain combines TRBV7-6 with TRBJ2-2; TRBD2 aligns across 12 bases. J gave up 5 bases and V 5 bases, and 3 bases lay outside the gene matches. Looked up from germline, CDR1 is SGHVS and CDR2 is FNYEAQ. There are 15 residues in the CDR3. CDR3 sequence (DNA): TGTGCCAGCAGCCTTACTAGCGGGGGGACCGGGGAGCTGTTTTTT. It specifies CASSLTSGGTGELFF.

This clonotype is medium-sized in the sample. The chain uses TRBV6-1 and TRBJ1-3; 7 nucleotides line up with TRBD1. The CDR3 extends over 15 amino acids. Trimming removed 6 bases from V and 0 bases from J; junction bases left unmatched: 5. Germline loops: CDR1 MNHNS, CDR2 SASEGT. CDR3 sequence: CASSRQGNSGNTIYF. The CDR3 bases are TGTGCCAGCAGCCGACAGGGTAACTCTGGAAACACCATATATTTT.

This clonotype rates as medium-sized. Here the CDR3 reads CASSQRKNTEAFF. Written as DNA, the CDR3 is TGTGCCAGCAGCCAGCGTAAGAACACTGAAGCTTTCTTT. This chain joins TRBV7-3 and TRBJ1-1; D gene uncertain. Trimming stripped 5 bases from V and 1 base from J, with 8 bases between. This CDR3 is built from 13 residues. CDR1 is SGHTA and CDR2 is FQGTGA in the germline V gene.

By its share, this clonotype is medium-sized (0.01 to 0.1%). The rearrangement uses TRBV12-3 or TRBV12-4 and TRBJ1-2, with 9 bases that match TRBD1. This CDR3 comprises 17 residues. V lost 2 bases, J lost 5 bases, and 12 bases stayed unmatched. CDR3 loop: CASSLLGPGQGSYGYTF. The CDR3 DNA is TGTGCCAGCAGTTTATTGGGGCCGGGACAGGGAAGTTATGGCTACACCTTC.

This clonotype was seen repeatedly, ten times or more. The chain combines TRBV18 with TRBJ2-1; no clear D. CDR3 length equals 14 residues. The germline V and J ends were trimmed by 2 bases and 5 bases, with 10 bases remaining between them. CDR1 and CDR2 from the germline V gene are KGHSH and LQKENI. CDR3 in amino acids: CASSPGLDHNEQFF. The CDR3, as DNA: TGTGCCAGCTCACCAGGGCTTGACCACAATGAGCAGTTCTTC.

The chain has TRBV7-8 and TRBJ2-1; possible D gene TRBD1, 6 bases. V was clipped by 5 bases and J by 4 bases, with 15 bases between them. Looked up from germline, CDR1 is SGHVS and CDR2 is FQNEAQ. This CDR3 is 15 amino acids long. This CDR3 is CASSVTGEVYNEQFF. CDR3 coding DNA: TGTGCCAGCAGCGTGACAGGTGAGGTTTACAATGAGCAGTTCTTC.

There are a few counts of this clonotype. The chain links TRBV10-2 to TRBJ1-4; D call uncertain. Germline V CDR1 and CDR2: WSHSY, SAAADI. This CDR3 is 16 amino acids long. Trimming left V 1 base short and J 5 bases short, with 14 bases between. In DNA form, the CDR3 reads TGCGCCAGCAGTGAGTTGAAGACTAGCTGGAATGAAAAACTGTTTTTT. Its translation is CASSELKTSWNEKLFF.

This clonotype has ten or more counts. The genes are TRBV3-1 and TRBJ1-5; no definite D call. The V gene's germline CDR1 is LGHDT and CDR2 YNNKEL (reference sequence). The CDR3 runs to 17 residues. The V and J ends lost 6 bases and 3 bases respectively, with 21 bases between them. The CDR3 protein is CASSTGSLRGNNQPQHF. The CDR3 coding sequence is TGTGCCAGCAGTACCGGGTCCCTAAGAGGAAACAATCAGCCCCAGCATTTT.

In this sample, this clonotype is medium-sized. V is TRBV28 and J is TRBJ2-3; 10 bases line up with TRBD2. The trim removed 5 bases at V and 5 bases at J, leaving 7 bases unmatched. This CDR3 has 15 residues. CDR1 and CDR2 (germline): MDHEN, SYDVKM. The CDR3 reads CASSPHSGGRDTQYF. The CDR3 DNA reads as TGTGCCAGCAGTCCTCATAGCGGGGGGAGAGATACGCAGTATTTT. Supplemented by reference TRBV28 and TRBJ2-3, the full variable domain reads DVKVTQSSRYLVKRTGEKVFLECVQDMDHENMFWYRQDPGLGLRLIYFSYDVKMKEKGDIPEGYSVSREKKERFSLILESASTNQTSMYLCASSPHSGGRDTQYFGPGTRLTVL.

This clonotype showed up just a few times. The rearrangement uses TRBV29-1 and TRBJ2-6; 9 bases fit TRBD1. Germline V gives CDR1 SQVTM, CDR2 ANQGSEA. The J segment lost 4 bases and the V segment lost 4 bases, leaving 11 bases of the junction unmatched. The CDR3 runs 17 residues. Here the CDR3 DNA reads TGCAGCGTTGCCTCGGGACAGGGTTCCGCGGGGGCCAACGTCCTGACTTTC. Translation: CSVASGQGSAGANVLTF.

This clonotype was picked up a small number of times. The junction departs from the called germline gene at one end, perhaps through a read error. The V call is TRBV18, the J call TRBJ2-4; 8 nucleotides match TRBD1. Per the germline V gene, CDR1 is KGHSH and CDR2 is LQKENI. The CDR3 loop spans 13 amino acids. The CDR3, as DNA: TGTGCCAGCTCACCATTTAACCGGGACAGGTTGGACTTC. This gives the protein CASSPFNRDRLDF.

This clonotype has a count of ten or more. The genes are TRBV4-1 and TRBJ1-6; the D gene is possibly TRBD1 (6 bases). V dropped 2 bases and J dropped 7 bases, with 9 bases sitting between them. CDR1 MGHRA and CDR2 YSYEKL come from the germline V gene. This CDR3 is built from 14 residues. CDR3 protein: CASSQTQGNSPLHF. CDR3 in DNA: TGCGCCAGCAGCCAAACCCAGGGGAATTCACCCCTCCACTTT.

This clonotype was counted many times. V is TRBV6-6 and J is TRBJ1-1, with 7 bases that match TRBD1. After removal of 5 bases from V and 0 bases from J, the junction contained 15 bases not matched to a gene. The CDR3 covers 18 residues. Looked up from germline, CDR1 is MNHNY and CDR2 is SVGAGI (reference sequence). CDR3 sequence reads: CASSRTRGGRPLNTEAFF. For the CDR3, the DNA is TGTGCCAGCAGTCGAACCAGGGGGGGGAGGCCCTTGAACACTGAAGCTTTCTTT.

In its sample, this clonotype is medium-sized (0.01 to 0.1%). The V and J genes are TRBV7-2 and TRBJ2-6; D unclear. This CDR3 contains 17 residues. Germline CDR1 and CDR2: SGHTA and FQGNSA. V lost 1 base, J lost 0 bases, and 10 bases lay in between. CDR3 loop: CASSLGVRVSGANVLTF. CDR3 nucleotides: TGTGCCAGCAGCTTAGGTGTTAGGGTCTCTGGGGCCAACGTCCTGACTTTC. The full variable domain, in which reference TRBV7-2 and TRBJ2-6 provide the parts outside the CDR3, is GAGVSQSPSNKVTEKGKDVELRCDPISGHTALYWYRQSLGQGLEFLIYFQGNSAPDKSGLPSDRFSAERTGGSVSTLTIQRTQQEDSAVYLCASSLGVRVSGANVLTFGAGSRLTVL.

This clonotype is labeled medium-sized. The chain carries TRBV14 and TRBJ2-1; no definite D call. This CDR3 region has 11 residues. The germline V gene has CDR1 SGHDN and CDR2 FVKESK. Trimming left V 1 base short and J 15 bases short, with 10 bases between. The CDR3 nucleotides are TGTGCCAGCAGCCAAGGCCCTCGGCGGTTCTTC. Translated, it gives CASSQGPRRFF.

In its sample, this clonotype is medium-sized. The CDR3 region is CSVYSGDNYGYTF. CDR3 in DNA: TGCAGCGTATACAGTGGAGATAACTATGGCTACACCTTC. The chain recombines TRBV29-1 with TRBJ1-2; D unclear. CDR1 and CDR2 (germline): SQVTM, ANQGSEA. This CDR3 is built from 13 residues. V was pared by 6 bases and J by 1 base, with 12 bases between.